This passage covers 23 T cell receptor beta chains from one sample sequenced in a study of PD-L1 blockade in urothelial cancer (dated by TCRdb to about 2017). What the time point label conveys for this sample: peripheral blood 6 weeks after treatment start. The library was made by the immunoSEQ multiplex PCR assay. The table was pulled from immuneACCESS by TCRdb, which kept in-frame rearrangements only. Such tables lose some clones; where checked, under half of the loss comes from unresolved V genes, and the rest has no known cause. The sample table holds more than 45,000 clones, of which roughly 86% were seen once. Of the sample, about 10% is held by the ten largest clones. Sequences were derived from PBMCs, sampled around atezolizumab (anti-PD-L1) treatment. The receptors originated from a man in his fifties or sixties with urothelial cancer.

J is TRBJ2-2 and V is TRBV19; no clear D gene. In germline, CDR1 is LNHDA, CDR2 SQIVND (reference sequence). V was trimmed by 4 bases and J by 0 bases, leaving 15 bases between them. CDR3 length: 17 residues. CDR3 nucleotide sequence: TGTGCCAGTAGTACGTCAGAAGATGCGGCGAACACCGGGGAGCTGTTTTTT. Encoded protein: CASSTSEDAANTGELFF.

The chain employs TRBV14 and TRBJ1-6; maybe TRBD1 (6 bases). The CDR3 loop spans 15 amino acids. V dropped 2 bases and J dropped 8 bases, with 13 bases sitting between them. Per germline, CDR1 SGHDN and CDR2 FVKESK. The CDR3 coding sequence is TGTGCCAGCAGCCAATTCATTTCAGGGGATTCACCCCTCCACTTT. It yields the protein CASSQFISGDSPLHF.

The table lists this clone with a few counts. The gene calls are TRBV7-8 and TRBJ2-5, with D hard to call. CDR3 length: 17 amino acids. CDR1 and CDR2 from the germline V gene are SGHVS and FQNEAQ. Trimming took 2 bases from V and 1 from J, leaving 17 bases between them. This CDR3 reads CASSLRETLSGQETQYF. The CDR3 DNA is TGTGCCAGCAGCTTAAGAGAGACACTTTCCGGCCAAGAGACCCAGTACTTC.

The table lists this clone with a few counts. The chain has TRBV27 and TRBJ1-2; 7 bases are a match to TRBD1. The germline CDR1 and CDR2 sequences are MNHEY and SMNVEV (reference sequence). J was trimmed by 0 bases and V by 5 bases; bases with no gene match: 6. The CDR3 sequence is 15 residues long. DNA of the CDR3: TGTGCCAGCAGTCCCCGACAGGGAGCTAACTATGGCTACACCTTC. Residues: CASSPRQGANYGYTF.

The chain employs TRBV29-1 and TRBJ2-1; TRBD2 aligns across 14 bases. The germline V gene encodes CDR1 SQVTM and CDR2 ANQGSEA. The CDR3 totals 14 residues. V lost 7 bases and J lost 5; bases outside the gene matches: 4. Here the CDR3 reads CSGRLAGGHNEQFF. CDR3 coding DNA: TGCAGCGGAAGACTAGCGGGGGGGCACAATGAGCAGTTCTTC.

This sequence joins TRBV7-9 and TRBJ1-2; the D gene is possibly TRBD1 (5 bases). The germline V gene has CDR1 SEHNR and CDR2 FQNEAQ (reference sequence). CDR3 length: 13 residues. V gave up 4 bases and J gave up 7 bases, with 13 bases separating them. CDR3 nucleotides: TGTGCCAGCAGCTCCCCAGGGCAGGGTGGCTACACCTTC. This gives the protein CASSSPGQGGYTF.

J is TRBJ2-1 and V is TRBV29-1; TRBD1 aligns across 8 bases. V shed 7 bases and J 1 base; nucleotides not matched to a gene: 12. The CDR3 length is 16 residues. Germline CDR1 and CDR2: SQVTM and ANQGSEA. The DNA of the CDR3 is TGCAGCGCTCGATCTGGACAGGGACTTTCCTACAATGAGCAGTTCTTC. It encodes CSARSGQGLSYNEQFF.

The chain recombines TRBV5-5 with TRBJ1-6; TRBD1 is a possible D gene (5 bases). This CDR3 has 16 residues. Trimming cost V 2 bases and J 2 bases, with 11 bases left between them. Germline assignment: CDR1 SGHKS and CDR2 YYEKEE (reference sequence). CDR3 bases: TGTGCCAGCAGCTTCGAAGGGGTAGCCTATAATTCACCCCTCCACTTT. This gives the protein CASSFEGVAYNSPLHF. The full variable domain, its missing parts supplied by reference TRBV5-5 and TRBJ1-6, is DAGVTQSPTHLIKTRGQQVTLRCSPISGHKSVSWYQQVLGQGPQFIFQYYEKEERGRGNFPDRFSARQFPNYSSELNVNALLLGDSALYLCASSFEGVAYNSPLHFGNGTRLTVT.

The genes are TRBV27 and TRBJ2-3, with D possibly being TRBD2 (7 bases). Germline V gene data show CDR1 as MNHEY and CDR2 as SMNVEV (reference sequence). Trimming removed 3 bases at V and 6 bases at J, with 16 bases between. This CDR3 spans 15 amino acids. The CDR3 DNA sequence: TGTGCCAGCAGTTTGGCCGGGGGGCTTTGGGATACGCAGTATTTT. Amino acid sequence: CASSLAGGLWDTQYF.

This chain uses TRBV30 with TRBJ2-2, with TRBD2 matching 7 bases. This CDR3 is 14 amino acids long. Trimming took 2 bases from V and 4 from J; bases not matched to a gene: 4. Germline-derived CDR1 and CDR2 are GTSNPN and SVGIG (reference sequence). CDR3 loop: CAWSPPGGTGELFF. The CDR3 DNA is TGTGCCTGGAGTCCGCCGGGGGGCACCGGGGAGCTGTTTTTT.

In DNA, the CDR3 is TGTGCCAGCAGTTACTTCCCTCGACAGGGGGCAGGCGAGCAGTACTTC. It encodes CASSYFPRQGAGEQYF. The V gene is TRBV6-5, the J gene TRBJ2-7; 10 bases align to TRBD1. The CDR3 runs 16 residues. With V trimmed by 1 base and J by 6 bases, 9 bases remained unmatched. From germline, CDR1 is MNHEY and CDR2 SVGAGI.

V gene TRBV2 combines with J gene TRBJ2-7; the match to TRBD1 covers 10 bases. In germline, CDR1 is SNHLY, CDR2 FYNNEI. The junction had 6 bases not matched to a gene; V was cut back by 4 bases and J by 6 bases. The CDR3 has 14 amino acids. The CDR3 loop is CASSGQGAGSEQYF. CDR3 DNA: TGTGCCAGCAGTGGACAGGGGGCTGGAAGCGAGCAGTACTTC.

V usage is TRBV6-5 and J usage is TRBJ2-3; tentatively, D is TRBD2 (7 bases). The ends were cut back, 6 bases at V and 0 bases at J, with 10 bases in the middle. The CDR3 consists of 14 residues. CDR1 is MNHEY and CDR2 is SVGAGI in the germline V gene. CDR3 in amino acids: CASSRGGSTDTQYF. The CDR3 DNA follows: TGTGCCAGCAGCCGCGGGGGCAGCACAGATACGCAGTATTTT.

The rearrangement uses TRBV4-1 and TRBJ1-4; 7 bases agree with TRBD1. CDR3 length: 17 amino acids. Trimming cost V 0 bases and J 10 bases; bases outside gene matches: 14. Germline V gene data show CDR1 as MGHRA and CDR2 as YSYEKL. CDR3 sequence (DNA): TGCGCCAGCAGCCAAGAAGGGACAGCAAGGGCGGGAGGAAAACTGTTTTTT. This sequence encodes CASSQEGTARAGGKLFF.

The J gene is TRBJ1-5, the V gene TRBV6-5; D gene uncertain. Germline CDR1 reads MNHEY; CDR2 reads SVGAGI. Trimming removed 0 bases at V and 4 bases at J, with 7 bases between. The CDR3 contains 14 residues. The CDR3 is CASSYSYRNQPQHF. CDR3 bases: TGTGCCAGCAGTTACTCCTACAGAAATCAGCCCCAGCATTTT.

The chain employs TRBV9 and TRBJ1-2, with 9 bases matching TRBD1. The CDR3 totals 15 residues. Trimming cost V 4 bases and J 6 bases; bases outside gene matches: 10. Germline assignment: CDR1 SGDLS and CDR2 YYNGEE. The chain's CDR3 is CASSTPVTGGDGYTF. As DNA, the CDR3 is TGTGCCAGCAGCACACCGGTGACAGGGGGAGATGGCTACACCTTC.

The genes are TRBV2 and TRBJ2-5; D unresolved. V dropped 3 bases and J dropped 5 bases, with 16 bases sitting between them. CDR3 size: 15 residues. Germline lookup yields CDR1 SNHLY and CDR2 FYNNEI. CDR3 residues: CASSELRNFMETQYF. The CDR3 bases are TGTGCCAGCAGTGAGCTCAGGAACTTTATGGAGACCCAGTACTTC.

This chain links TRBV6-5 with TRBJ2-7; TRBD2 matches 10 bases. Looked up from germline, CDR1 is MNHEY and CDR2 is SVGAGI. This CDR3 is 15 amino acids long. J lost 4 bases, V lost 7 bases, and 10 bases had no gene match. CDR3 in amino acids: CASTPAGGPRYEQYF. CDR3 DNA: TGTGCCAGCACCCCAGCGGGGGGGCCTCGATACGAGCAGTACTTC.

This chain links TRBV5-6 with TRBJ1-5; D gene uncertain. The germline CDR1 and CDR2 sequences are SGHDT and YYEEEE. This CDR3 has 16 residues. V dropped 1 base and J dropped 5 bases, with 16 bases sitting between them. The CDR3 loop reads CASSLYPYRNDQPQHF. CDR3 DNA: TGTGCCAGCAGCTTGTATCCCTACAGAAATGATCAGCCCCAGCATTTT.

The rearrangement links TRBV19 to TRBJ2-3; D perhaps matches TRBD1 (6 bases). Germline CDR1 is LNHDA and CDR2 is SQIVND (reference sequence). The CDR3 has 17 residues. Trimming cost V 5 bases and J 2 bases, with 20 bases left between them. The CDR3 DNA reads as TGTGCCAGTAGTTCGTCCGGCAACAGGGCATCCACAGATACGCAGTATTTT. It translates to CASSSSGNRASTDTQYF.

The chain couples TRBV5-1 to TRBJ1-5; 9 bases line up with TRBD1. Germline lookup yields CDR1 SGHRS and CDR2 YFSETQ. This CDR3 has 15 residues. The V and J ends lost 3 bases and 4 bases, in that order; junction bases with no gene match: 5. The CDR3 DNA reads as TGCGCCAGCAGCTCAACAGGGGGCTTTAATCAGCCCCAGCATTTT. This gives the protein CASSSTGGFNQPQHF. Together with reference TRBV5-1 and TRBJ1-5, the CDR3 gives the full variable domain: KAGVTQTPRYLIKTRGQQVTLSCSPISGHRSVSWYQQTPGQGLQFLFEYFSETQRNKGNFPGRFSGRQFSNSRSEMNVSTLELGDSALYLCASSSTGGFNQPQHFGDGTRLSIL.

The chain uses TRBV5-1 and TRBJ2-2; 10 nucleotides match TRBD1. The CDR3 has 15 residues. J lost 2 bases, V lost 7 bases, and 5 bases had no gene match. Germline CDR1 SGHRS, CDR2 YFSETQ. CDR3 DNA: TGCGCCAGCGGACGGACAGGGGGAAACACCGGGGAGCTGTTTTTT. It translates to CASGRTGGNTGELFF.

This clone occurred once. The chain has TRBV9 and TRBJ2-3; the match to TRBD1 covers 12 bases. V lost 1 base and J lost 8; bases outside the gene matches: 11. Germline assignment: CDR1 SGDLS and CDR2 YYNGEE. This CDR3 spans 17 amino acids. CDR3 DNA: TGTGCCAGCAGCGTAATTGGTGGGACAGGGGGCCCCGGTACGCAGTATTTT. Its translation is CASSVIGGTGGPGTQYF.